This TCR beta chain originates from a study of blood T cell repertoires in COVID-19. Across the whole study: Donors in the United States, Italy and Spain gave samples during acute or convalescent COVID-19.

With 4 bases clipped from V and 1 base from J, the junction kept 6 bases outside the gene matches. Germline values: CDR1 SGHVS, CDR2 FQNEAQ. CDR3 length: 18 amino acids. Sequencing was performed with immunoSEQ multiplex PCR; in TCRdb, only in-frame clones are kept and a portion is missing. This sample yields about 33,000 clones, of which around 85% are seen a single time; 5% to 7.5% belongs to the top ten. Material: peripheral blood. This rearrangement joins TRBV7-8 to TRBJ2-3; 15 positions match TRBD2. The clonotype was recovered from a man aged 55 to 69 with active COVID-19. The CDR3 loop is CASSWGLAGGGGTDTQYF. The CDR3 nucleotides are TGTGCCAGCAGCTGGGGACTAGCGGGAGGCGGCGGCACAGATACGCAGTATTTT. Full variable domain (outside the CDR3, taken from reference TRBV7-8 and TRBJ2-3): GAGVSQSPRYKVAKRGQDVALRCDPISGHVSLFWYQQALGQGPEFLTYFQNEAQLDKSGLPSDRFFAERPEGSVSTLKIQRTQQEDSAVYLCASSWGLAGGGGTDTQYFGPGTRLTVL.